This T cell receptor (beta chain) is drawn from a study of shared T cell receptors in the human thymus. The CDR3 has 18 amino acids. Trimming at V came to 3 bases and at J to 2 bases, leaving 16 bases not matched to a gene. Germline CDR1 is SGHNT and CDR2 is YYREEE (reference sequence). This table comes from immunoSEQ multiplex PCR, and its TCRdb copy is limited to in-frame clones, with some not included. Among hundreds of thousands of clones listed, more than 75% were seen once. This same sample was also taken into another study, of human thymus T cells. That work states: Thymic TCR repertoires of unrelated people reportedly overlapped highly.

The source is a boy under three years old with a congenital heart defect. Source material: thymocytes. This sequence joins TRBV5-4 and TRBJ1-1; 7 bases are a match to TRBD1. This chain's CDR3 is CASSSSQPRQGDNTEAFF. Here the CDR3 DNA reads TGTGCCAGCAGCTCCTCCCAGCCCCGACAGGGCGACAACACTGAAGCTTTCTTT.